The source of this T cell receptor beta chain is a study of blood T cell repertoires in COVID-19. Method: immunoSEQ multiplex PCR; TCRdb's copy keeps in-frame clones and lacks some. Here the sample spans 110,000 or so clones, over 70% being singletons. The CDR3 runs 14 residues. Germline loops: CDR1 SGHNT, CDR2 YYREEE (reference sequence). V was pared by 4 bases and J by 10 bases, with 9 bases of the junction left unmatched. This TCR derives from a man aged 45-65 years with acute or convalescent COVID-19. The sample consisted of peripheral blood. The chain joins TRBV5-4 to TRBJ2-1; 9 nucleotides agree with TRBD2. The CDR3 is CASSGAGGQVEQFF. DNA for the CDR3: TGTGCCAGCAGCGGTGCGGGGGGGCAAGTCGAGCAGTTCTTC.